The TCR beta chain described here comes from a study of T cell clonality in common variable immunodeficiency. In its sample, this clone was seen many times. As yet, its antigen is unknown. The missing CDR3 end, 3 residues past where the read stops, is filled in from the germline J gene. The CDR3 has 15 residues. Germline CDR1 LNHDA, CDR2 SQIVND (reference sequence). V was clipped by 4 bases and J by 1 base; unmatched bases: 5. Sequenced by immunoSEQ multiplex PCR; TCRdb stores in-frame clones only, minus some. The sample presents roughly 70,000 clones, none singletons. General study points: CVID subjects shared fewer TCRbeta clones than healthy controls did. The cause of increased CVID clonality remains unclear without subpopulation sequencing.

This receptor was identified in a person between 18 and 75 years old in good health. The chain couples TRBV19 to TRBJ1-1; 8 positions agree with TRBD1. Sequenced sample: peripheral blood mononuclear cells. The sequenced part of the CDR3 DNA is TGTGCCAGTAGTAAGCACGGGACAGGGAACACTGAA. Protein product: CASSKHGTGNTE. The full CDR3 sequence reads CASSKHGTGNTEAFF.